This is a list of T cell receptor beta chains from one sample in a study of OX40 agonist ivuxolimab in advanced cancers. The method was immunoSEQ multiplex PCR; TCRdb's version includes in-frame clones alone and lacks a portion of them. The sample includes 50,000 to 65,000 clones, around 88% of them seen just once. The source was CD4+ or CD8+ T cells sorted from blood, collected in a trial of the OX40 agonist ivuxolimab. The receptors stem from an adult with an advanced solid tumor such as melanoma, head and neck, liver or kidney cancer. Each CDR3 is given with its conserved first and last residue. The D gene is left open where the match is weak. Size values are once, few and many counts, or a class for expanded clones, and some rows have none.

CDR3nt: TGTGCCAGTAGTCCCCTCCCGACAGGGATCACTGAAGCTTTCTTT; CDR3aa: CASSPLPTGITEAFF; j_gene: TRBJ1-1; d_gene: TRBD1; v_gene: TRBV19; len: 15; abundance: -
CDR3nt: TGTGCCAGTAGTCTCCCTGGGACAGGGATGATAGGCTATGGCTACACCTTC; CDR3aa: CASSLPGTGMIGYGYTF; j_gene: TRBJ1-2; d_gene: TRBD1; v_gene: TRBV19; len: 17; abundance: -
CDR3nt: TGTGCCTGGGGGACAGGGGCCCAGTACCAAGAGACCCAGTACTTC; CDR3aa: CAWGTGAQYQETQYF; j_gene: TRBJ2-5; d_gene: TRBD1; v_gene: TRBV30; len: 15; abundance: -
CDR3nt: TGTGCCAGCAGAGGCCGGGACAGGGTAGATGAGCAGTTCTTC; CDR3aa: CASRGRDRVDEQFF; j_gene: TRBJ2-1; d_gene: TRBD1; v_gene: TRBV2; len: 14; abundance: -
CDR3nt: TGTGCCAGCTCCCCGCAGAACACTGAAGCTTTCTTT; CDR3aa: CASSPQNTEAFF; j_gene: TRBJ1-1; d_gene: -; v_gene: TRBV18; len: 12; abundance: once
CDR3nt: TGTGCCAGTAGTTCACTTATGAGCTCCTACAATGAGCAGTTCTTC; CDR3aa: CASSSLMSSYNEQFF; j_gene: TRBJ2-1; d_gene: -; v_gene: TRBV19; len: 15; abundance: -
CDR3nt: TGTGCCAGCAGCTTCGGGACCAATTCACCCCTCCACTTT; CDR3aa: CASSFGTNSPLHF; j_gene: TRBJ1-6; d_gene: -; v_gene: TRBV7-3; len: 13; abundance: -
CDR3nt: TGCAGTGCCGGGCGACTGGAGCAGTACTTC; CDR3aa: CSAGRLEQYF; j_gene: TRBJ2-7; d_gene: -; v_gene: TRBV20-1; len: 10; abundance: -
CDR3nt: TGTGCCAGCTCACCATTGGACAATTTTTCCGGGGAGCTGTTTTTT; CDR3aa: CASSPLDNFSGELFF; j_gene: TRBJ2-2; d_gene: -; v_gene: TRBV18; len: 15; abundance: -
CDR3nt: TGTGCCAGCAGTTTGACGGGAGCTTATGAGCAGTTCTTC; CDR3aa: CASSLTGAYEQFF; j_gene: TRBJ2-1; d_gene: -; v_gene: TRBV28; len: 13; abundance: -
CDR3nt: TGCGCCAGCAGCTTGTCACAAGAGACCCAGTACTTC; CDR3aa: CASSLSQETQYF; j_gene: TRBJ2-5; d_gene: -; v_gene: TRBV5-1; len: 12; abundance: -
CDR3nt: TGTGCCAGTAGGATCCGACCGGGACAGGAGAATGAGCAGTTCTTC; CDR3aa: CASRIRPGQENEQFF; j_gene: TRBJ2-1; d_gene: TRBD1; v_gene: TRBV19; len: 15; abundance: -
CDR3nt: TGTGCCAGCAAACAACAGGGGATCGGGCGCTACGAGCAGTACTTC; CDR3aa: CASKQQGIGRYEQYF; j_gene: TRBJ2-7; d_gene: TRBD1; v_gene: TRBV28; len: 15; abundance: -
CDR3nt: TGTGCCAGCTCACGTACACGTGGGACGGACACAGATACGCAGTATTTT; CDR3aa: CASSRTRGTDTDTQYF; j_gene: TRBJ2-3; d_gene: -; v_gene: TRBV18; len: 16; abundance: -
CDR3nt: TGTGCCAGCAGCCCCTCCACAGGGGGCGTTCTCACTGAAGCTTTCTTT; CDR3aa: CASSPSTGGVLTEAFF; j_gene: TRBJ1-1; d_gene: TRBD1; v_gene: TRBV6-4; len: 16; abundance: -
CDR3nt: TGTGCCAGCAGCTTCAGGGGGCCTGGGGACGAGCAGTACTTC; CDR3aa: CASSFRGPGDEQYF; j_gene: TRBJ2-7; d_gene: TRBD1; v_gene: TRBV5-4; len: 14; abundance: -
CDR3nt: TGTGCCAGCAGCAATCCGGGACAGGGCCGTCATACGCAGTATTTT; CDR3aa: CASSNPGQGRHTQYF; j_gene: TRBJ2-3; d_gene: TRBD1; v_gene: TRBV4-2; len: 15; abundance: -
CDR3nt: TGTGCCAGCAGCTTAACCACAGGGGGCTTCGACGAGCAGTACTTC; CDR3aa: CASSLTTGGFDEQYF; j_gene: TRBJ2-7; d_gene: TRBD1; v_gene: TRBV11-2; len: 15; abundance: -
CDR3nt: TGCGCCAGCAGCACTCGGACAGTGGGGGACTATGGCTACACCTTC; CDR3aa: CASSTRTVGDYGYTF; j_gene: TRBJ1-2; d_gene: -; v_gene: TRBV5-1; len: 15; abundance: once
CDR3nt: TGCGCCAGCAGCGAAACACAGGGGGCCACTGAAGCTTTCTTT; CDR3aa: CASSETQGATEAFF; j_gene: TRBJ1-1; d_gene: TRBD1; v_gene: TRBV5-1; len: 14; abundance: -
CDR3nt: TGTGCCAGCAGTATGACAGGGGCCCGGGGGACCCAGTACTTC; CDR3aa: CASSMTGARGTQYF; j_gene: TRBJ2-5; d_gene: TRBD1; v_gene: TRBV27; len: 14; abundance: -
CDR3nt: TGCGCCAGCAGCTTGGATTATGCGGATGAGCAGTTCTTC; CDR3aa: CASSLDYADEQFF; j_gene: TRBJ2-1; d_gene: -; v_gene: TRBV5-1; len: 13; abundance: -